A selection of T cell receptor beta chains follows, all from one sample in a study of cytomegalovirus exposure and HLA in healthy donors. Profiled with immunoSEQ multiplex PCR; TCRdb holds only in-frame clones, not every one. The sample contains roughly 250,000 clones, 84% of which appear only once. The sequenced material came from PBMCs. The receptor source for this set is a woman between 35 and 50 years old in good health and CMV-seropositive. Both conserved end residues are part of each CDR3. The D gene is left open where the match is weak. Clone size is given for some rows only: seen once, a few or many times, or a class if the clone is expanded.

clone size,V gene,D gene,J gene,CDR3 DNA,CDR3 protein
.,TRBV11-2,.,TRBJ2-4,TGTGCCAGCAGCTTAGTGCAGGGGCAATACATTCAGTACTTC,CASSLVQGQYIQYF
.,TRBV25-1,TRBD2,TRBJ2-7,TGTGCCAGCAGTGAATCCTCGGGACTAGCGGCCGAGCAGTACTTC,CASSESSGLAAEQYF
once,TRBV7-2,.,TRBJ2-5,TGTGCCAGCAGAGAGACCGGTCTCGAGGGGACCCAGTACTTC,CASRETGLEGTQYF
once,TRBV5-5,.,TRBJ1-2,TGTGCCAGCAGCTTGGACCGAGGAGATGGCTACACCTTC,CASSLDRGDGYTF
.,TRBV27,.,TRBJ1-1,TGTGCCAGCAGTACCTGGGGGCGAACTGAAGCTTTCTTT,CASSTWGRTEAFF
few,TRBV7-9,TRBD1,TRBJ2-1,TGTGCCAGCAGCTTAACAACGGACAGGGTCAATGAGCAGTTCTTC,CASSLTTDRVNEQFF
.,TRBV4-2,.,TRBJ1-2,TGTGCCAGCAGCGATCAGGGGTTTTCGGACTATGGCTACACCTTC,CASSDQGFSDYGYTF
.,TRBV7-2,TRBD2,TRBJ2-7,TGTGCCAGCAGCTTAGTGGCTAGCGGGAGCGAGCAGTACTTC,CASSLVASGSEQYF
.,TRBV19,.,TRBJ2-7,TGTGCCAGTAGTATAGGTCGAGCGAGCTCCTACGAGCAGTACTTC,CASSIGRASSYEQYF
.,TRBV27,.,TRBJ1-2,TGTGCCAGCAAGACGACGGGAGTCGGTCGTGGCTACACCTTC,CASKTTGVGRGYTF
.,TRBV29-1,TRBD1,TRBJ1-2,TGCAGCGTGGAAGGGACAGGGGGTGACCGCGATTTCTTCTATGGCTACACCTTC,CSVEGTGGDRDFFYGYTF
.,TRBV19,TRBD1,TRBJ1-2,TGTGCCAGTAGCCAACCGGGACAGGGGGCTCAGGGGAACTATGGCTACACCTTC,CASSQPGQGAQGNYGYTF
.,TRBV7-8,TRBD2,TRBJ2-3,TGTGCCAGCAGCTTAGTTAGGCTAGCGGGAGCAGATACGCAGTATTTT,CASSLVRLAGADTQYF
.,TRBV29-1,.,TRBJ2-1,TGCAGCGTTGCTCGACTGGTAGCGAGTGAGCAGTTCTTC,CSVARLVASEQFF
.,TRBV6-6,TRBD1,TRBJ1-1,TGTGCCAGCAGTTATACAGGGGGGTCTTTCTTT,CASSYTGGSFF
.,TRBV6-1,TRBD1,TRBJ2-3,TGTGCCAGCAGTGGCGGGACAGGGGGATCTTCAGATACGCAGTATTTT,CASSGGTGGSSDTQYF
.,TRBV5-6,TRBD2,TRBJ2-5,TGTGCCAGCAGCTTGGGGGGATTAGCGGGAGTAGAGACCCAGTACTTC,CASSLGGLAGVETQYF
.,TRBV12-5,.,TRBJ2-1,TGTGCTAGTGGTTTGGTTATTCCGGGGGAGCAGTTCTTC,CASGLVIPGEQFF
.,TRBV5-1,TRBD1,TRBJ1-2,TGCGCCAGCAGCTCCCAGACAGGGCCCAACTATGGCTACACCTTC,CASSSQTGPNYGYTF
.,TRBV5-1,TRBD1,TRBJ2-7,TGCGCCAGCAGCCCGGGACAGGGGGCCTACGAGCAGTACTTC,CASSPGQGAYEQYF
.,TRBV14,.,TRBJ1-3,TGTGCCAGCAGCCCGGCTTCGGGGGGCGCGAACACCATATATTTT,CASSPASGGANTIYF
.,TRBV29-1,TRBD1,TRBJ2-1,TGCAGCGTTGAAGGGGGGGCAGGGGGCCGACTGGGGCACAATGAGCAGTTCTTC,CSVEGGAGGRLGHNEQFF
.,TRBV7-7,.,TRBJ2-5,TGTGCCAGCAGCCTGCGGGACAGCCAAGAGACCCAGTACTTC,CASSLRDSQETQYF
.,TRBV7-6,.,TRBJ1-2,TGTGCCAGCAGCCCGGGGGGGGTGTGGAGCTACACCTTC,CASSPGGVWSYTF
.,TRBV30,.,TRBJ1-5,TGTGCCTGGAATGAGGTCGGGCAGCCCCAGCATTTT,CAWNEVGQPQHF
.,TRBV9,TRBD1,TRBJ1-1,TGTGCCAGCAGCGAGGGACAGGGGAACACTGAAGCTTTCTTT,CASSEGQGNTEAFF
.,TRBV7-9,.,TRBJ1-1,TGTGCCAGCAGCGAGAGAACCGGGACAAGAACCACTGAAGCTTTCTTT,CASSERTGTRTTEAFF
.,TRBV29-1,TRBD2,TRBJ2-3,TGCAGCGTCGTACAGGGGCTCGTGTTGGCGGGAGGGCCCGCAGATACGCAGTATTTT,CSVVQGLVLAGGPADTQYF
.,TRBV6-6,.,TRBJ1-5,TGTGCCAGCGAGCTACAGAGATATAGCAATCAGCCCCAGCATTTT,CASELQRYSNQPQHF
.,TRBV19,.,TRBJ2-7,TGTGCCAGTAGTATATTTAAGGGAGCCTACGAGCAGTACTTC,CASSIFKGAYEQYF
.,TRBV18,.,TRBJ2-1,TGTGCCAGCTCACCCGGACAGAACAATGAGCAGTTCTTC,CASSPGQNNEQFF
.,TRBV15,TRBD2,TRBJ2-3,TGTGCCACCAGCAGACGCTCCGGACTAGCGGGAGGCTACACAGATACGCAGTATTTT,CATSRRSGLAGGYTDTQYF
.,TRBV4-3,.,TRBJ1-1,TGCGCCAGCAGCCAAGGGCTAGGAACTGAAGCTTTCTTT,CASSQGLGTEAFF
once,TRBV5-1,TRBD2,TRBJ2-1,TGCGCCAGCAGCTTGGTTCCAGCGGGAGGAATCAATGAGCAGTTCTTC,CASSLVPAGGINEQFF
.,TRBV7-2,TRBD2,TRBJ2-5,TGTGCCAGCAGCTTTACCGCGGGAGGTCTGGAGACCCAGTACTTC,CASSFTAGGLETQYF
.,TRBV5-1,.,TRBJ2-1,TGCGCCAGCAGCGAGGGAAGCTACAATGAGCAGTTCTTC,CASSEGSYNEQFF
.,TRBV7-8,.,TRBJ2-1,TGTGCCAGCAGCGACACTAGATTCGATGAGCAGTTCTTC,CASSDTRFDEQFF
.,TRBV15,.,TRBJ2-7,TGTGCCACCAGCAGAGGACAAGTCCCCAACTACGAGCAGTACTTC,CATSRGQVPNYEQYF
.,TRBV11-2,TRBD2,TRBJ2-1,TGTGCCAGCAGCTTAGCTAGCGGGAGCCCTAGGGGGTCCTACAATGAGCAGTTCTTC,CASSLASGSPRGSYNEQFF
.,TRBV29-1,TRBD1,TRBJ2-2,TGCAGCATCGGGACAGGGAACACCGGGGAGCTGTTTTTT,CSIGTGNTGELFF
.,TRBV28,TRBD1,TRBJ2-6,TGTGCCAGCAGGGAGACAGGGTCTGGGGCCAACGTCCTGACTTTC,CASRETGSGANVLTF
.,TRBV19,TRBD1,TRBJ1-4,TGTGCCAGTAGGACAGGGGGCATCGGAGAAAAACTGTTTTTT,CASRTGGIGEKLFF
.,TRBV6-1,TRBD2,TRBJ2-7,TGTGCCAGCAGTGAAGGGACTAGCGGGTTCTACGAGCAGTACTTC,CASSEGTSGFYEQYF
once,TRBV10-1,.,TRBJ2-3,TGCGCCAGCAGTGCTTTGGAGAACACAGATACGCAGTATTTT,CASSALENTDTQYF
.,TRBV4-1,TRBD2,TRBJ2-7,TGCGCCAGCAGCCAAGATGGGACTAGCGGAACCTACGAGCAGTACTTC,CASSQDGTSGTYEQYF
few,TRBV6-6,TRBD1,TRBJ1-3,TGTGCCAGCAGCCCCGGACAGGGGGTAGGAAACACCATATATTTT,CASSPGQGVGNTIYF
.,TRBV11-3,.,TRBJ2-7,TGTGCCAGCAGCCAAATGACTGGGTTCTACGAGCAGTACTTC,CASSQMTGFYEQYF
.,TRBV29-1,.,TRBJ2-5,TGCAGCGTTGCCACAGGACAAGAGACCCAGTACTTC,CSVATGQETQYF
few,TRBV7-3,TRBD2,TRBJ2-5,TGTGCCAGCAGCAGCTCCGGGACTAGCGGGACTAAAGAGACCCAGTACTTC,CASSSSGTSGTKETQYF
.,TRBV27,.,TRBJ1-1,TGTGCCAGCAGTTTATATGCAGGGCGTGGCACTGAAGCTTTCTTT,CASSLYAGRGTEAFF
.,TRBV6-6,.,TRBJ2-7,TGTGCCAGCAGTCCACGGGAGTACGAGCAGTACTTC,CASSPREYEQYF
.,TRBV19,TRBD1,TRBJ1-5,TGTGCCAGTAGTATAGATTGGACAGGGGGATACATCAATCAGCCCCAGCATTTT,CASSIDWTGGYINQPQHF
.,TRBV9,.,TRBJ1-2,TGTGCCAGCAGCGCCGGGATTGGGGATGGCTACACCTTC,CASSAGIGDGYTF
.,TRBV5-1,TRBD1,TRBJ2-3,TGCGCCAGCAGCGTGGTATGGGACAGGCGCTCCACAGATACGCAGTATTTT,CASSVVWDRRSTDTQYF
.,TRBV19,.,TRBJ2-3,TGTGCCAGTAGTATACAGGGCGCAGATACGCAGTATTTT,CASSIQGADTQYF